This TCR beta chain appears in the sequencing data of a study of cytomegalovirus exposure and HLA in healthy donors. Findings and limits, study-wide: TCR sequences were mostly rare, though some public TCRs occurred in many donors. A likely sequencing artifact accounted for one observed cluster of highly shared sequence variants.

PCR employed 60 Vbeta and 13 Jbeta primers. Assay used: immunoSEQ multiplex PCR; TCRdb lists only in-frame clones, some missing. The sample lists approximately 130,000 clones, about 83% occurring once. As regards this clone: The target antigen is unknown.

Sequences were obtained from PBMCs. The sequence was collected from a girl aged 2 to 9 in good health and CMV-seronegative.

The CDR3: CASSLVQGIATNEKLFF. The CDR3 DNA follows: TGTGCCAGCAGCTTAGTCCAGGGTATCGCAACTAATGAAAAACTGTTTTTT. The chain employs TRBV7-9 and TRBJ1-4, with D possibly TRBD1 on 5 matching bases. The CDR3 is 17 residues long. In germline, CDR1 is SEHNR, CDR2 FQNEAQ (reference sequence). V lost 1 base and J 0 bases, leaving 12 bases between the germline ends. The full variable domain, with the rest looked up from reference TRBV7-9 and TRBJ1-4, is DTGVSQNPRHKITKRGQNVTFRCDPISEHNRLYWYRQTLGQGPEFLTYFQNEAQLEKSRLLSDRFSAERPKGSFSTLEIQRTEQGDSAMYLCASSLVQGIATNEKLFFGSGTQLSVL.